This T cell receptor (beta chain) was obtained from a study of T cells in women clearing cervical HPV infection. Data came from immunoSEQ multiplex PCR; TCRdb stores just in-frame clones and leaves some out. The sample has about 24,000 clones; the top ten hold under 6.5%. Study conclusions and caveats: Combining TCR richness with V gene abundances gave approximately 0.8 AUC.

A word on this clone: What it recognizes is unknown.

This TCR came from a woman between 18 and 70 years old with a cervical HPV16 infection that either progressed to CIN3+ or cleared (not recorded which). Sequenced material: blood buffy coat.

Incomplete CDR3 DNA: TGTGCCAGCAGCTCCGGACAGAAACCTAATTCACCC. Its protein product is CASSSGQKPNSP. The full CDR3 protein is CASSSGQKPNSPLHF. The chain carries TRBV7-8 and TRBJ1-6, with a tentative D call TRBD1 (6 bases). The sequenced fragment ends 3 residues before the CDR3 boundary, so the rest is inferred from the germline J gene. The CDR3 extends over 15 amino acids. CDR1 and CDR2 from the germline V gene are SGHVS and FQNEAQ. The V and J ends lost 4 bases and 6 bases respectively, with 13 bases between them.